This T cell receptor beta chain derives from a study of blood T cell repertoires in COVID-19. Turning to the study itself: The samples span acute and convalescent COVID-19 from the United States, Italy and Spain. From T cells, B-cell-depleted T cells, or PBMCs came the material, which was cDNA or gDNA.

In the source study's methods: Estimation of nucleated cell counts relied on the amplification of reference gene primers. The repertoire was sequenced with immunoSEQ multiplex PCR; TCRdb's copy has only in-frame clones and lacks some. The V and J calls and clone size were taken over from that table, and D and trimming were inferred from the DNA. The sample contains about 350,000 clones, around 91% of which appear only once. Germline values: CDR1 LGHDT, CDR2 YNNKEL (reference sequence). V was pared by 4 bases and J by 1 base, with 3 bases of the junction left unmatched. The CDR3 is made up of 15 amino acids.

This TCR derives from a woman younger than 30 who had recovered from COVID-19. The sample comprised peripheral blood. The rearrangement joins TRBV3-1 (or the pseudogene TRBV3-2) to TRBJ2-3, with 9 bases fitting TRBD2. As DNA, the CDR3 is TGTGCCAGCAGCCCCAGACTAGCGGGCACAGATACGCAGTATTTT. This sequence encodes CASSPRLAGTDTQYF.